These 9 T cell receptor beta chains share one sample of origin, sequenced in a study of post-analysis software for immune sequencing data. Study results and caveats: In patients, five or six TRBV segments were more frequent than in controls, with TRBV5-6, TRBV5-1 and TRBV20-1 among them.

The antigens for these receptors are not known. Unique-molecular-identifier-tagged TCR beta cDNA libraries were used. TCRdb called the PCR reads again in MiXCR, with one record for every CDR3 protein. The sample records about 820,000 distinct CDR3 sequences, roughly 58% being singletons. The sequencing input was blood. These receptor sequences come from a girl aged 5-17 years with multiple sclerosis.

This clonotype was seen more than once but under ten times. This chain uses TRBV6-6 with TRBJ2-5; TRBD2 aligns across 7 bases. The CDR3 is 15 residues long. Looked up from germline, CDR1 is MNHNY and CDR2 is SVGAGI (reference sequence). The V gene end was trimmed by 3 bases and the J gene end by 3 bases; junction bases not matched to a gene: 7. CDR3: CASSYGGRSEETQYF. As DNA, the CDR3 is TGTGCCAGCAGTTATGGCGGGAGATCGGAAGAGACCCAGTACTTC.

This chain connects TRBV7-9 to TRBJ2-1; tentatively, D is TRBD2 (5 bases). Trimming left V 7 bases short and J 7 bases short, with 11 bases between. Germline V gene data show CDR1 as SEHNR and CDR2 as FQNEAQ (reference sequence). CDR3 length: 12 residues. CDR3 residues: CASTPGLNEQFF. In DNA form, the CDR3 reads TGTGCCAGCACCCCGGGGTTGAATGAGCAGTTCTTC.

V is TRBV7-2 and J is TRBJ2-7; D unresolved. This CDR3 contains 14 residues. Germline CDR1 is SGHTA and CDR2 is FQGNSA. The V and J ends lost 5 bases and 2 bases respectively, with 13 bases between them. The CDR3, as DNA: TGTGCCAGCAGCCTTGGGCCGAGAACCTACGAGCAGTACTTC. It is translated as CASSLGPRTYEQYF. The whole variable domain, remainder taken from reference TRBV7-2 and TRBJ2-7, is GAGVSQSPSNKVTEKGKDVELRCDPISGHTALYWYRQSLGQGLEFLIYFQGNSAPDKSGLPSDRFSAERTGGSVSTLTIQRTQQEDSAVYLCASSLGPRTYEQYFGPGTRLTVT.

This clonotype showed up just a few times. The rearrangement joins TRBV7-2 to TRBJ1-5; D possibly corresponds to TRBD1 (6 bases). Germline CDR1 SGHTA, CDR2 FQGNSA. The CDR3 runs to 15 residues. V lost 1 base to trimming and J lost 2 bases, with 9 bases between them. The CDR3 DNA reads TGTGCCAGCAGCTTAGGCGGGGGGCGCAATCAGCCCCAGCATTTT. It encodes CASSLGGGRNQPQHF.

The CDR3 spells CASSLVGRGANEQFF. The CDR3 nucleotides are TGTGCCAGCAGTTTAGTTGGCAGGGGAGCCAATGAGCAGTTCTTC. The genes are TRBV12-3 or TRBV12-4 and TRBJ2-1; D perhaps matches TRBD1 (6 bases). The CDR3 covers 15 residues. The V end was cut by 1 base, the J end by 6 bases, with 13 bases between.

The rearrangement joins TRBV6-5 to TRBJ2-4, with TRBD2 identical over 10 bases. This CDR3 spans 16 amino acids. Unmatched junction bases numbered 16, after V lost 4 bases and J lost 13 bases. The germline CDR1 and CDR2 sequences are MNHEY and SVGAGI. CDR3 nucleotides: TGTGCCAGCAGTTCGGCGTCTAGCGGGAGTGCCTGGGAGCAGTACTTC. Amino acid sequence: CASSSASSGSAWEQYF.

The rearrangement uses TRBV20-1 and TRBJ2-7; tentative D call: TRBD1 (5 bases). V gave up 5 bases and J gave up 3 bases, with 14 bases separating them. The CDR3 is 13 amino acids. CDR1 DFQATT and CDR2 SNEGSKA come from the germline V gene (reference sequence). The CDR3 DNA reads as TGCAGTGCTCTAGACAGACCAAACTACGAGCAGTACTTC. It yields the protein CSALDRPNYEQYF.

The chain is built from TRBV6-6 and TRBJ2-7; possible D gene TRBD1, 5 bases. CDR1 MNHNY and CDR2 SVGAGI come from the germline V gene (reference sequence). This CDR3 is 14 amino acids long. The V gene lost 6 bases and the J gene lost 1 base, with 13 bases spanning the gap. In DNA form, the CDR3 reads TGTGCCAGCAGGCTACCCCAGGGATCCTACGAGCAGTACTTC. Protein sequence: CASRLPQGSYEQYF.

This clonotype was detected a few times. V is TRBV7-3 and J is TRBJ2-1; a possible D gene is TRBD2 (6 bases). CDR1 is SGHTA, CDR2 FQGTGA, per germline. V lost 0 bases to trimming and J lost 3 bases, with 9 bases between them. This CDR3 region has 15 residues. The CDR3 nucleotides read TGTGCCAGCAGCTTAACGACTAGTCTCTACAATGAGCAGTTCTTC. This sequence encodes CASSLTTSLYNEQFF. Complete variable domain (other parts from reference TRBV7-3 and TRBJ2-1): GAGVSQTPSNKVTEKGKYVELRCDPISGHTALYWYRQSLGQGPEFLIYFQGTGAADDSGLPNDRFFAVRPEGSVSTLKIQRTERGDSAVYLCASSLTTSLYNEQFFGPGTRLTVL.